The 22 T cell receptor beta chains presented below share a single source sample, sequenced in a study of cytomegalovirus exposure and HLA in healthy donors. The primer mix had 60 Vbeta and 13 Jbeta primers. Measured with immunoSEQ multiplex PCR; TCRdb has only the in-frame clones, and not every one. Of 93,000 or so clones in the sample, about four fifths were seen once. Sequencing was carried out using PBMCs. These receptor sequences come from a woman aged 18-35 years in good health and CMV-seropositive.

The chain has TRBV5-1 and TRBJ2-7, with 8 bases identical to TRBD1. The CDR3 has 14 residues. Trimming took 3 bases from V and 2 from J; bases not matched to a gene: 4. Per germline, CDR1 SGHRS and CDR2 YFSETQ. Here the CDR3 DNA reads TGCGCCAGCAGCTGGGGACAGGCACCCTACGAGCAGTACTTC. Translation gives CASSWGQAPYEQYF.

This chain links TRBV5-1 with TRBJ2-2; 8 nucleotides match TRBD2. V lost 4 bases and J lost 4; bases outside the gene matches: 9. This CDR3 spans 16 amino acids. Germline-derived CDR1 and CDR2 are SGHRS and YFSETQ. The CDR3 here is CASSINIAGSTGELFF. In DNA form, the CDR3 reads TGCGCCAGCAGCATTAACATAGCGGGAAGCACCGGGGAGCTGTTTTTT.

A few counts support this clone. The chain joins TRBV19 to TRBJ2-2; 9 bases map to TRBD1. CDR3 size: 15 residues. The V segment lost 7 bases and the J segment 5 bases; nucleotides outside the gene matches: 8. From germline, CDR1 is LNHDA and CDR2 SQIVND (reference sequence). The CDR3 DNA reads TGTGCCAGTACCCCTGGGGACAGGGAAACCGGGGAGCTGTTTTTT. Translated, it gives CASTPGDRETGELFF.

The rearrangement joins TRBV9 to TRBJ2-7, with 7 bases fitting TRBD1. Looked up from germline, CDR1 is SGDLS and CDR2 is YYNGEE. V shed 1 base and J 0 bases; nucleotides not matched to a gene: 4. CDR3 length: 15 amino acids. CDR3 DNA sequence: TGTGCCAGCAGCGTAAAGGGACAGAGCTCCTACGAGCAGTACTTC. Translation: CASSVKGQSSYEQYF. The variable domain in full, with the rest retrieved from reference TRBV9 and TRBJ2-7, is DSGVTQTPKHLITATGQRVTLRCSPRSGDLSVYWYQQSLDQGLQFLIQYYNGEERAKGNILERFSAQQFPDLHSELNLSSLELGDSALYFCASSVKGQSSYEQYFGPGTRLTVT.

The chain links TRBV4-1 to TRBJ2-3, with D possibly TRBD1 on 5 matching bases. V was clipped by 4 bases and J by 2 bases, with 13 bases between them. CDR3 length: 15 residues. The V gene's germline CDR1 is MGHRA and CDR2 YSYEKL. CDR3 residues: CASSRLGRNTDTQYF. The CDR3 nucleotides are TGCGCCAGCAGCCGGCTGGGGCGAAACACAGATACGCAGTATTTT.

The chain is built from TRBV13 and TRBJ2-5; D might be TRBD2 (5 bases). Germline V CDR1 and CDR2: PRHDT, FYEKMQ (reference sequence). The CDR3 length is 15 residues. V shed 2 bases and J shed 5 bases, with 15 bases lying between them. CDR3 in DNA: TGTGCCAGCAGCTTATGGGAGCCGAGAAGGGAGACCCAGTACTTC. It specifies CASSLWEPRRETQYF.

The V call is TRBV7-6, the J call TRBJ2-3; 7 positions match TRBD1. This CDR3 has 14 amino acids. CDR1 is SGHVS and CDR2 is FNYEAQ in the germline V gene. With 5 bases clipped from V and 2 bases from J, the junction kept 4 bases outside the gene matches. In DNA, the CDR3 is TGTGCCAGCAGCAAAGGGACAGTCACAGATACGCAGTATTTT. Its protein is CASSKGTVTDTQYF.

The chain employs TRBV5-4 and TRBJ2-3; D may be TRBD2 (5 bases). Germline-derived CDR1 and CDR2 are SGHNT and YYREEE (reference sequence). Trimming cost V 1 base and J 1 base, with 7 bases left between them. The CDR3 length is 14 residues. The CDR3 region is CASSLNGGTDTQYF. DNA for the CDR3: TGTGCCAGCAGCTTGAACGGGGGCACAGATACGCAGTATTTT.

V is TRBV6-6 and J is TRBJ1-1; 10 bases map to TRBD1. CDR3 length: 16 amino acids. From germline, CDR1 is MNHNY and CDR2 SVGAGI (reference sequence). The junction had 6 bases not matched to a gene; V was cut back by 4 bases and J by 1 base. CDR3 sequence: CASSSRTGGKNTEAFF. CDR3 nucleotides: TGTGCCAGCAGTTCTAGGACAGGGGGGAAGAACACTGAAGCTTTCTTT.

This clone came up a few times. The chain joins TRBV19 to TRBJ1-5; TRBD1 matches 7 bases. CDR1 is LNHDA and CDR2 is SQIVND in the germline V gene (reference sequence). Trimming at V came to 5 bases and at J to 0 bases, leaving 13 bases not matched to a gene. This CDR3 comprises 18 residues. In DNA form, the CDR3 reads TGTGCCAGTAGTTTCAACTCCCAGGGGGGATATAGCAATCAGCCCCAGCATTTT. It yields the protein CASSFNSQGGYSNQPQHF.

This sequence joins TRBV18 and TRBJ2-1, with TRBD2 matching over 10 bases. V lost 3 bases, J lost 10 bases, and 6 bases stayed unmatched. The CDR3 runs 14 residues. CDR1 is KGHSH and CDR2 is LQKENI in the germline V gene. CDR3 in amino acids: CASSPITSGVEQFF. The CDR3 coding sequence is TGTGCCAGCTCACCGATCACTAGCGGGGTCGAGCAGTTCTTC.

The chain is built from TRBV5-1 and TRBJ2-7; 9 bases match TRBD2. The J segment lost 7 bases and the V segment lost 4 bases, leaving 12 bases of the junction unmatched. This CDR3 has 15 amino acids. Germline lookup yields CDR1 SGHRS and CDR2 YFSETQ. CDR3 bases: TGCGCCAGCAGCCTCGGGACTAGCACGGCCGGAGAGCAGTACTTC. Translation: CASSLGTSTAGEQYF. Full variable domain (remainder filled in from reference TRBV5-1 and TRBJ2-7): KAGVTQTPRYLIKTRGQQVTLSCSPISGHRSVSWYQQTPGQGLQFLFEYFSETQRNKGNFPGRFSGRQFSNSRSEMNVSTLELGDSALYLCASSLGTSTAGEQYFGPGTRLTVT.

V usage is TRBV11-2 and J usage is TRBJ1-6, with a tentative D call TRBD1 (6 bases). Germline values: CDR1 SGHAT, CDR2 FQNNGV. The CDR3 has 15 residues. V was trimmed by 5 bases and J by 7 bases, leaving 15 bases between them. CDR3 DNA sequence: TGTGCCAGCAGCCGTTGGGACACAGGAAATTCACCCCTCCACTTT. Its protein is CASSRWDTGNSPLHF.

The genes are TRBV18 and TRBJ1-2, with 8 bases identical to TRBD1. This CDR3 has 15 residues. The germline gives CDR1 KGHSH, CDR2 LQKENI. With V trimmed by 2 bases and J by 5 bases, 7 bases remained unmatched. This CDR3 reads CASSPMTGDGYGYTF. The DNA for the CDR3 is TGTGCCAGCTCACCAATGACAGGGGACGGGTATGGCTACACCTTC.

V is TRBV6-4 and J is TRBJ2-1; 7 bases are a match to TRBD2. Germline lookup yields CDR1 MRHNA and CDR2 SNTAGT. The CDR3 is 15 residues long. The junction had 14 bases not matched to a gene; V was cut back by 4 bases and J by 11 bases. CDR3 DNA: TGTGCCAGCAGTGCTACGGCGGGGGAAATGTTGAAGCAGTTCTTC. As protein: CASSATAGEMLKQFF.

The chain couples TRBV29-1 to TRBJ2-3, with D unresolved. CDR3 size: 13 residues. The V and J ends lost 6 bases and 1 base respectively, with 11 bases between them. Looked up from germline, CDR1 is SQVTM and CDR2 is ANQGSEA. The CDR3 DNA sequence: TGCAGCGTCAATGTCGAGCGCACAGATACGCAGTATTTT. Residues: CSVNVERTDTQYF.

This clone was seen a handful of times. The chain employs TRBV10-3 and TRBJ1-3, with D tentatively TRBD1 (6 bases). Trimming pared 4 bases from V and 8 bases from J, leaving 18 bases between. The CDR3 length is 15 residues. Germline V gene lookup returns CDR1 ENHRY and CDR2 SYGVKD. Here the CDR3 reads CAISARDTLADTIYF. The CDR3 bases are TGTGCCATCAGTGCCCGGGACACCCTCGCGGACACCATATATTTT.

This rearrangement joins TRBV4-2 to TRBJ1-2; D not certain. Trimming removed 0 bases at V and 8 bases at J, with 13 bases between. Looked up from germline, CDR1 is LGHNA and CDR2 is YNFKEQ. The CDR3 totals 14 residues. Here the CDR3 reads CASSQDWLTGGYTF. The CDR3 DNA reads TGTGCCAGCAGCCAAGATTGGCTTACGGGGGGCTACACCTTC.

The rearrangement links TRBV5-4 to TRBJ2-5; D gene unclear. Trimming removed 1 base at V and 5 bases at J, with 9 bases between. Germline V gene sequence: CDR1 SGHNT, CDR2 YYREEE (reference sequence). This CDR3 has 13 amino acids. In DNA, the CDR3 is TGTGCCAGCAGCTTGCCACTCGGGGAGACCCAGTACTTC. Its protein product is CASSLPLGETQYF.

The gene calls are TRBV6-6 and TRBJ1-2; weak D call: TRBD1 (5 bases). CDR1 is MNHNY, CDR2 SVGAGI, per germline (reference sequence). The length of the CDR3 is 14 residues. Trimming took off 6 bases at V and 4 bases at J, with 15 bases between the two ends. The CDR3 sequence: CASSPGGRRYGYTF. The CDR3 bases are TGTGCCAGCAGCCCCGGGGGGAGACGCTATGGCTACACCTTC.

The rearrangement uses TRBV30 and TRBJ2-1; TRBD2 aligns across 7 bases. Looked up from germline, CDR1 is GTSNPN and CDR2 is SVGIG (reference sequence). The CDR3 is made up of 14 amino acids. J gave up 0 bases and V 3 bases, and 2 bases lay outside the gene matches. The CDR3 nucleotides are TGTGCCTGGAGGCGGGGGACCTCCTACAATGAGCAGTTCTTC. This translates into CAWRRGTSYNEQFF. Full variable domain (remainder filled in from reference TRBV30 and TRBJ2-1): SQTIHQWPATLVQPVGSPLSLECTVEGTSNPNLYWYRQAAGRGLQLLFYSVGIGQISSEVPQNLSASRPQDRQFILSSKKLLLSDSGFYLCAWRRGTSYNEQFFGPGTRLTVL.

The chain links TRBV19 to TRBJ2-1, with 7 bases aligning to TRBD1. V lost 3 bases, J lost 3 bases, and 5 bases stayed unmatched. The CDR3 spans 15 residues. Looked up from germline, CDR1 is LNHDA and CDR2 is SQIVND (reference sequence). For the CDR3, the DNA is TGTGCCAGTAGTATGCAGGGGGTCCGCTACAATGAGCAGTTCTTC. This translates into CASSMQGVRYNEQFF.